This T cell receptor beta chain is from a study of cytomegalovirus exposure and HLA in healthy donors. Concerning this clone itself: Its antigen is as yet unknown.

Study-wide points: Many donors carried some public TCRs, although rarity characterized most TCR sequences.

V shed 4 bases and J shed 2 bases, with 7 bases lying between them. The CDR3 length is 13 residues. The germline CDR1 and CDR2 sequences are SSHAT and FNYEAQ (reference sequence). 13 Jbeta primers and 60 Vbeta primers were used for the PCR. Sequencing was performed with immunoSEQ multiplex PCR; in TCRdb, only in-frame clones are kept and a portion is missing. In the table there are 150,000 or so clones, roughly 80% of which are singletons. The V gene is TRBV7-7, the J gene TRBJ2-3; D gene unclear. Input material: PBMCs. The sequence was collected from a middle-aged man in good health and CMV-seropositive. The CDR3 nucleotides are TGTGCCAGCAGCTCTATCCCCACAGATACGCAGTATTTT. As protein: CASSSIPTDTQYF.